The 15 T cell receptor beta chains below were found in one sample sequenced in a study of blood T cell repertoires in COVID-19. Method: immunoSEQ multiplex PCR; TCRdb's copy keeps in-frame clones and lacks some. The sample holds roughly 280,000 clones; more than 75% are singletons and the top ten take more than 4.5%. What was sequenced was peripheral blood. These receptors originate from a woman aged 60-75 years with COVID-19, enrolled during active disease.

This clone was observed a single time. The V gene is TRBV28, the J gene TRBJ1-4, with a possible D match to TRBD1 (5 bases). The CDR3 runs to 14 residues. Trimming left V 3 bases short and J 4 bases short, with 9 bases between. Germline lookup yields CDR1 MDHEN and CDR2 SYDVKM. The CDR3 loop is CASSLAGGNEKLFF. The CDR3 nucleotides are TGTGCCAGCAGTTTGGCCGGGGGTAATGAAAAACTGTTTTTT.

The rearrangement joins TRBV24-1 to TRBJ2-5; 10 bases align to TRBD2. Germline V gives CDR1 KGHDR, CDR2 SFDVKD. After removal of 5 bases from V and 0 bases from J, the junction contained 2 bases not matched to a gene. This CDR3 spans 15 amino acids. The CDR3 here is CATSGTSGNQETQYF. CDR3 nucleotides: TGTGCCACCAGTGGGACTAGCGGAAACCAAGAGACCCAGTACTTC.

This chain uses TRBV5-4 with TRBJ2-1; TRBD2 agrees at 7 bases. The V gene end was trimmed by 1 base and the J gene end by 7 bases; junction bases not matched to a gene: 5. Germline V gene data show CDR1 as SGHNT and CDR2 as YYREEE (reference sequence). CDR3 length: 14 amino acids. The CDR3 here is CASSLRTSINEQFF. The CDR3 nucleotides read TGTGCCAGCAGCTTGCGGACTAGTATAAATGAGCAGTTCTTC.

CDR3 sequence reads: CASRSGTAYNEQFF. Here the CDR3 DNA reads TGTGCCAGCAGATCCGGGACAGCGTACAATGAGCAGTTCTTC. The rearrangement joins TRBV2 to TRBJ2-1; the match to TRBD1 covers 7 bases. This CDR3 comprises 14 residues. Germline CDR1 reads SNHLY; CDR2 reads FYNNEI. V was pared by 6 bases and J by 4 bases, with 6 bases of the junction left unmatched.

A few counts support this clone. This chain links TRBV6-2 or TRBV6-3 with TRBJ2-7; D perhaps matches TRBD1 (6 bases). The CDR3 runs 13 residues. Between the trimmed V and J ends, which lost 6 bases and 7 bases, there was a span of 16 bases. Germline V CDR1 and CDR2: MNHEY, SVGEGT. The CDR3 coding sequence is TGTGCCAGCAGCACAAACAGGGTCGGAGAGCAGTACTTC. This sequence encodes CASSTNRVGEQYF.

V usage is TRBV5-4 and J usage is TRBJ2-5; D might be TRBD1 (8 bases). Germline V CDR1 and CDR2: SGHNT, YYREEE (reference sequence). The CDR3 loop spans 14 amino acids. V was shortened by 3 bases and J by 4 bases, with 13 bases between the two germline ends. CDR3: CASSSTGGAETQYF. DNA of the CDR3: TGTGCCAGCAGCTCCACAGGGGGGGCAGAGACCCAGTACTTC.

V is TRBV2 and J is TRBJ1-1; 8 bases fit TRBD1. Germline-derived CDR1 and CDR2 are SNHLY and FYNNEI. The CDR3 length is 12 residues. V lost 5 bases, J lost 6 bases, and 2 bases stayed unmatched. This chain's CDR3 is CASSSTGAEAFF. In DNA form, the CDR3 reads TGTGCCAGCAGTTCGACAGGGGCTGAAGCTTTCTTT.

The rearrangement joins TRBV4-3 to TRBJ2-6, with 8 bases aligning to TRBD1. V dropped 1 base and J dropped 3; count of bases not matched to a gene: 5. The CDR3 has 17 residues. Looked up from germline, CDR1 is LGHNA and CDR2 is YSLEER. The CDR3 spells CASSQGQGLNGANVLTF. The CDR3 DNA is TGCGCCAGCAGCCAAGGACAGGGGCTCAATGGGGCCAACGTCCTGACTTTC.

The CDR3 nucleotides are TGTGCCATCGGGCCAGGGCAGAGGAACACTGAAGCTTTCTTT. This sequence encodes CAIGPGQRNTEAFF. The gene calls are TRBV10-3 and TRBJ1-1; tentative D call: TRBD1 (5 bases). This CDR3 contains 14 residues. Trimming shortened V by 8 bases and J by 1 base, and 14 bases separated the two germline ends. CDR1 is ENHRY and CDR2 is SYGVKD in the germline V gene.

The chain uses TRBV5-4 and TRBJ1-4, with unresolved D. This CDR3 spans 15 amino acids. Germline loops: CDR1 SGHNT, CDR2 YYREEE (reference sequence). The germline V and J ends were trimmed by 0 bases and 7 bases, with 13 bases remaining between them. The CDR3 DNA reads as TGTGCCAGCAGCTTGGTGGGAGCCCGGGGTGAAAAACTGTTTTTT. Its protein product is CASSLVGARGEKLFF.

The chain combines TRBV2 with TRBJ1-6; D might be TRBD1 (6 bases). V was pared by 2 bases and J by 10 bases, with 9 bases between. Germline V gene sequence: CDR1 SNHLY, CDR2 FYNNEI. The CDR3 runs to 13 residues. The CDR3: CASSEFRGSPLHF. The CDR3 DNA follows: TGTGCCAGCAGTGAATTTAGGGGGTCACCCCTCCACTTT.

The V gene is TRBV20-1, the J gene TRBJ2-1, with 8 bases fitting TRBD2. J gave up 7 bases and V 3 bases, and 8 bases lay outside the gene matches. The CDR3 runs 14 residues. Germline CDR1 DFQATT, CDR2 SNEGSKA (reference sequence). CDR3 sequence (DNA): TGCAGTGCTAGTCGACTAGCGATGGGGAATGAGCAGTTCTTC. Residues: CSASRLAMGNEQFF.

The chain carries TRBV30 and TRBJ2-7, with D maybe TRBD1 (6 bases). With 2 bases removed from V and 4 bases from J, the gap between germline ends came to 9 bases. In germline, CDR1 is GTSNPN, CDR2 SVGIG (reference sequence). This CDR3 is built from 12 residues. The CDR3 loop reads CAWSPTGYEQYF. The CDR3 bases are TGTGCCTGGAGTCCCACAGGGTACGAGCAGTACTTC.

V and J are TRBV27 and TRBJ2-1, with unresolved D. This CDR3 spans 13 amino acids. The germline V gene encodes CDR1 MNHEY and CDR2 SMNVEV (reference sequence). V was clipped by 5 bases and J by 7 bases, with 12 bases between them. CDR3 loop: CASSSQTLNEQFF. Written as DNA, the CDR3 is TGTGCCAGCAGTAGCCAAACCTTGAATGAGCAGTTCTTC.

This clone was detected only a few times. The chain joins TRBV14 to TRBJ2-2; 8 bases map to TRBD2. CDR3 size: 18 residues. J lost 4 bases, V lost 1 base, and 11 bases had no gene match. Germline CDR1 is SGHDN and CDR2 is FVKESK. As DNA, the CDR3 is TGTGCCAGCAGCCAAGTCACCGGGGGGGTGATGTCCACCGGGGAGCTGTTTTTT. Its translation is CASSQVTGGVMSTGELFF.